This paragraph covers one T cell receptor (beta chain) sequence. The sample belongs to a study of blood T cell repertoires in COVID-19. In the study overall: T cells, B-cell-depleted T cells, or PBMCs supplied cDNA or gDNA.

Germline V gene sequence: CDR1 SEHNR, CDR2 FQNEAQ (reference sequence). This CDR3 spans 18 amino acids. V was cut by 1 base and J by 0 bases, with 18 bases left in between. Original processing notes: Reference gene primers were amplified, and this amplification served to estimate nucleated cell counts. The table came from immunoSEQ multiplex PCR; TCRdb's copy has only in-frame clones and leaves some out. V, J and clone size were drawn from that table, and D and trimming were deduced from the DNA. Counted here are around 95,000 clones, roughly nine tenths occurring once; the ten biggest clones make up 7.4%.

V and J are TRBV7-9 and TRBJ1-2; D is perhaps TRBD1 (6 bases). The sequence derives from a man aged 25-40 years in a cohort sampled during active COVID-19. The sample was peripheral blood. The CDR3 sequence is CASSLVRSTGRTNYGYTF. The CDR3 DNA sequence: TGTGCCAGCAGCTTAGTGAGATCGACAGGAAGAACTAACTATGGCTACACCTTC.